The 29 T cell receptor beta chains given below trace back to one sample, sequenced in a study of early T cells in non-severe SARS-CoV-2 infection. TCRdb reprocessed the 5' RACE reads with MiXCR, giving one entry per CDR3 protein. This table has about 59,000 distinct CDR3 sequences, about 13% appearing once. The sequenced sample was whole blood, obtained at baseline. These TCRs come from an adult who was a healthcare worker with PCR-confirmed SARS-CoV-2 infection or an uninfected control (not recorded which).

The V call is TRBV3-1, the J call TRBJ1-1; weak D call: TRBD1 (5 bases). The V and J ends lost 4 bases and 9 bases respectively, with 21 bases between them. Germline V gives CDR1 LGHDT, CDR2 YNNKEL (reference sequence). The CDR3 contains 15 residues. The CDR3 loop is CASSPGTGDDVKAFF. The CDR3 DNA follows: TGTGCCAGCAGCCCCGGAACAGGCGACGATGTGAAAGCTTTCTTT. The full variable domain, its missing parts supplied by reference TRBV3-1 and TRBJ1-1, is DTAVSQTPKYLVTQMGNDKSIKCEQNLGHDTMYWYKQDSKKFLKIMFSYNNKELIINETVPNRFSPKSPDKAHLNLHINSLELGDSAVYFCASSPGTGDDVKAFFGQGTRLTVV.

The chain combines TRBV11-2 with TRBJ2-1; D may be TRBD1 or TRBD2 (6 bases each). Per the germline V gene, CDR1 is SGHAT and CDR2 is FQNNGV. The CDR3 contains 14 residues. V was cut by 7 bases and J by 4 bases, with 14 bases left in between. As DNA, the CDR3 is TGTGCCAGCACTTTAACAGGGACTTACAATGAGCAGTTCTTC. Amino acids: CASTLTGTYNEQFF.

This clonotype showed up many times. The chain carries TRBV23-1 and TRBJ1-3, with 9 nucleotides matching TRBD1. TRBV23-1 has ORF status, its function being uncertain. The CDR3 runs to 18 residues. With V trimmed by 2 bases and J by 4 bases, 12 bases remained unmatched. Here the CDR3 DNA reads TGCGCCAGCAGTCAAAAACGGACAGGGGAGAGTGCCGGAAACACCATATATTTT. Translation: CASSQKRTGESAGNTIYF.

The chain combines TRBV4-1 with TRBJ1-5, with 9 bases that match TRBD1. J gave up 0 bases and V 4 bases, and 10 bases lay outside the gene matches. The V gene's germline CDR1 is MGHRA and CDR2 YSYEKL. This CDR3 is built from 18 residues. CDR3 sequence: CASSPRQGELSSNQPQHF. Written as DNA, the CDR3 is TGCGCCAGCAGCCCCAGACAGGGGGAGCTGTCTAGCAATCAGCCCCAGCATTTT.

This clonotype was detected many times. In DNA, the CDR3 is TGTGCCAGCAGTTTATCCCGACGGAACTCTGGAAACACCATATATTTT. Translation: CASSLSRRNSGNTIYF. The V gene is TRBV27, the J gene TRBJ1-3, with D hard to call. CDR1 and CDR2 from the germline V gene are MNHEY and SMNVEV (reference sequence). The germline V and J ends were trimmed by 0 bases and 0 bases, with 9 bases remaining between them. This CDR3 has 16 residues.

This clonotype was counted at least ten times. Written as DNA, the CDR3 is TGTGCCAGCAGCCTGACCCGGACAGGGGGCGTCACAGATACGCAGTATTTT. Translation: CASSLTRTGGVTDTQYF. The chain uses TRBV28 and TRBJ2-3, with 11 positions matching TRBD1. After removal of 6 bases from V and 2 bases from J, the junction contained 10 bases not matched to a gene. The CDR3 spans 17 residues. Germline V gene sequence: CDR1 MDHEN, CDR2 SYDVKM.

In its sample, this clonotype was seen many times. At one of its ends the junction is not consistent with the germline gene, which may arise from a read error. The rearrangement links TRBV6-5 to TRBJ2-7; 9 nucleotides line up with TRBD1. The V gene's germline CDR1 is MNHEY and CDR2 SVGAGI. This CDR3 region has 15 residues. This CDR3 reads CASSYSIGTGSTWDF. CDR3 nucleotide sequence: TGTGCCAGCAGTTACTCGATTGGGACAGGGTCTACGTGGGACTTC.

A few counts support this clonotype. The V and J genes are TRBV9 and TRBJ1-1; tentatively, D is TRBD1 (5 bases). Germline V gene data show CDR1 as SGDLS and CDR2 as YYNGEE. This CDR3 has 13 residues. Trimming took off 0 bases at V and 4 bases at J, with 7 bases between the two ends. The CDR3 region is CASSVDGGTEAFF. DNA of the CDR3: TGTGCCAGCAGCGTAGATGGGGGCACTGAAGCTTTCTTT.

Ten or more counts support this clonotype. V and J are TRBV12-3 or TRBV12-4 and TRBJ2-5, with TRBD1 matching over 9 bases. V shed 5 bases, J shed 2 bases, and the junction held 3 bases outside the gene matches. This CDR3 has 14 residues. The CDR3 loop reads CASSRGQGQETQYF. As DNA, the CDR3 is TGTGCCAGCAGTCGAGGACAGGGGCAAGAGACCCAGTACTTC.

The CDR3 sequence is CATSREGRGGEKLFF. CDR3 nucleotide sequence: TGTGCCACCAGCAGGGAAGGCAGGGGAGGCGAAAAACTGTTTTTT. The chain has TRBV15 and TRBJ1-4, with TRBD1 as a possible D gene (6 bases). Deletions cut 3 bases from V and 8 bases from J, with 16 bases between. Per the germline V gene, CDR1 is LNHNV and CDR2 is YYDKDF (reference sequence). The CDR3 has 15 amino acids.

The V gene is TRBV20-1, the J gene TRBJ2-5, with 9 nucleotides matching TRBD2. The V segment lost 6 bases and the J segment 6 bases; nucleotides outside the gene matches: 2. Germline lookup yields CDR1 DFQATT and CDR2 SNEGSKA (reference sequence). This CDR3 contains 11 residues. In DNA form, the CDR3 reads TGCAGTGCGGGACTAGCCAAGACCCAGTACTTC. It is translated as CSAGLAKTQYF.

This clonotype was picked up a small number of times. This chain uses TRBV9 with TRBJ2-5, with a possible D match to TRBD2 (6 bases). The CDR3 is 14 residues long. Trimming stripped 3 bases from V and 5 bases from J, with 14 bases between. CDR1 and CDR2 (germline): SGDLS, YYNGEE. Here the CDR3 reads CASSAKARGETQYF. The CDR3 DNA reads TGTGCCAGCAGCGCAAAAGCCCGGGGGGAGACCCAGTACTTC.

J is TRBJ1-5 and V is TRBV27, with D perhaps matching TRBD1 (5 bases). The CDR3 is 17 amino acids. V was cut by 5 bases and J by 0 bases, with 17 bases left in between. From germline, CDR1 is MNHEY and CDR2 SMNVEV (reference sequence). The CDR3 sequence: CASSPSVGGLSNQPQHF. In DNA form, the CDR3 reads TGTGCCAGCAGTCCGTCAGTCGGGGGACTTAGCAATCAGCCCCAGCATTTT.

This clonotype was counted only a few times. V is TRBV15 and J is TRBJ2-7; D remains ambiguous. CDR3 length: 14 amino acids. V dropped 1 base and J dropped 2 bases, with 9 bases sitting between them. The germline V gene has CDR1 LNHNV and CDR2 YYDKDF (reference sequence). The CDR3 DNA is TGTGCCACCAGCAGAGCGGGCAGAACCTACGAGCAGTACTTC. Amino acids: CATSRAGRTYEQYF.

Only a few counts were recorded for this clonotype. The chain links TRBV7-2 to TRBJ2-5; D ambiguous. Per germline, CDR1 SGHTA and CDR2 FQGNSA. V was trimmed by 1 base and J by 6 bases, leaving 9 bases between them. The CDR3 contains 13 residues. In nucleotides, the CDR3 is TGTGCCAGCAGCTTAGGGGGTAGACAGACCCAGTACTTC. Residues: CASSLGGRQTQYF.

The chain employs TRBV7-2 and TRBJ1-3; D not resolved. Trimming took 1 base from V and 5 from J, leaving 9 bases between them. Per the germline V gene, CDR1 is SGHTA and CDR2 is FQGNSA. This CDR3 comprises 14 residues. CDR3 protein: CASSLGAGRNTIYF. CDR3 nucleotide sequence: TGTGCCAGCAGCTTAGGGGCCGGGAGAAACACCATATATTTT.

A note on this clonotype: One end of the junction fails to match germline, which may point to a read error. The V gene is TRBV27, the J gene TRBJ2-1; 11 nucleotides agree with TRBD2. From germline, CDR1 is MNHEY and CDR2 SMNVEV (reference sequence). This CDR3 has 14 residues. CDR3 coding DNA: TGCGCCAGCAGTAGCGGGGGGGTCGGTGTTGAGCAGTTCTTC. Translation: CASSSGGVGVEQFF.

The chain recombines TRBV19 with TRBJ2-1; D is unclear. Germline V gene data show CDR1 as LNHDA and CDR2 as SQIVND (reference sequence). This CDR3 is 11 amino acids long. Trimming shortened V by 7 bases and J by 10 bases, and 11 bases separated the two germline ends. CDR3 DNA sequence: TGTGCCAGTAAGGGTCCCAAAGAGCAGTTCTTC. Residues: CASKGPKEQFF.

The chain recombines TRBV27 with TRBJ2-7; D unclear. The length of the CDR3 is 13 residues. The V end was cut by 0 bases, the J end by 6 bases, with 9 bases between. The germline V gene has CDR1 MNHEY and CDR2 SMNVEV (reference sequence). Written as DNA, the CDR3 is TGTGCCAGCAGTTTATCCCTCGGGTCCGAGCAGTACTTC. As protein: CASSLSLGSEQYF.

V usage is TRBV6-1 and J usage is TRBJ2-4; unclear D gene. The CDR3 covers 13 residues. Germline values: CDR1 MNHNS, CDR2 SASEGT. Trimming removed 6 bases from V and 9 bases from J, with 15 bases in between. In DNA form, the CDR3 reads TGTGCCAGCAGATACTACAGCATTCCCATTCAGTACTTC. Its translation: CASRYYSIPIQYF.

This clonotype was counted only a few times. The rearrangement links TRBV5-4 to TRBJ2-7; the D gene is possibly TRBD2 (5 bases). The CDR3 consists of 14 residues. V was trimmed by 4 bases and J by 5 bases, leaving 16 bases between them. Germline assignment: CDR1 SGHNT and CDR2 YYREEE (reference sequence). CDR3 DNA sequence: TGTGCCAGCAGCCGCCGGCGGGCGGCCGACGAGCAGTACTTC. It translates to CASSRRRAADEQYF.

In this sample, this clonotype turned up a few times. CDR3 DNA: TGTGCCAGCAGCCCAAGCAGGGAGAACACCGGGGAGCTGTTTTTT. It specifies CASSPSRENTGELFF. The V gene is TRBV3-1, the J gene TRBJ2-2, with D perhaps TRBD1 (5 bases). The germline V gene has CDR1 LGHDT and CDR2 YNNKEL (reference sequence). This CDR3 is built from 15 residues. Trimming cost V 4 bases and J 1 base, with 10 bases left between them.

A few counts support this clonotype. The chain is built from TRBV12-3 or TRBV12-4 and TRBJ2-7, with D uncertain. V lost 3 bases and J 6 bases, leaving 6 bases between the germline ends. The CDR3 has 11 residues. CDR3 coding DNA: TGTGCCAGCAGTTTGTATTCCGAGCAGTACTTC. Residues: CASSLYSEQYF.

In this sample, this clonotype turned up a few times. J is TRBJ2-7 and V is TRBV12-3 or TRBV12-4, with 10 bases lining up with TRBD2. V dropped 8 bases and J dropped 0; count of bases not matched to a gene: 13. The CDR3 spans 17 residues. This chain's CDR3 is CASGSELAGEVSYEQYF. CDR3 DNA sequence: TGTGCCAGCGGCTCGGAGCTAGCGGGAGAGGTCTCCTACGAGCAGTACTTC.

This rearrangement joins TRBV7-8 to TRBJ2-1, with D possibly matching TRBD1 (5 bases). The germline V gene has CDR1 SGHVS and CDR2 FQNEAQ. The V gene lost 2 bases and the J gene lost 5 bases, with 7 bases spanning the gap. This CDR3 region has 13 residues. CDR3 DNA sequence: TGTGCCAGCAGCTTATCAGGGAACAATGAGCAGTTCTTC. Protein product: CASSLSGNNEQFF.

This clonotype came up a few times. The CDR3 DNA is TGTGCCAGCAGCTTCACCATCGACACTGAAGCTTTCTTT. Translation gives CASSFTIDTEAFF. This rearrangement joins TRBV7-6 to TRBJ1-1; no firm D call. The ends were cut back, 3 bases at V and 3 bases at J, with 8 bases in the middle. The CDR3 loop spans 13 amino acids. Germline V gives CDR1 SGHVS, CDR2 FNYEAQ. Supplemented by reference TRBV7-6 and TRBJ1-1, the full variable domain reads GAGVSQSPRYKVTKRGQDVALRCDPISGHVSLYWYRQALGQGPEFLTYFNYEAQQDKSGLPNDRFSAERPEGSISTLTIQRTEQRDSAMYRCASSFTIDTEAFFGQGTRLTVV.

This clonotype was found a few times. The CDR3 coding sequence is TGCAGTGCTAGAGATGACCAGGGGATCCGTGAAGCTTTCTTT. Protein product: CSARDDQGIREAFF. The chain couples TRBV20-1 to TRBJ1-1; D is perhaps TRBD1 (6 bases). V was shortened by 0 bases and J by 7 bases, with 15 bases between the two germline ends. Germline CDR1 DFQATT, CDR2 SNEGSKA (reference sequence). This CDR3 is 14 amino acids long.

This clonotype was found many times. The chain links TRBV7-2 to TRBJ2-4; no firm D call. The CDR3 has 14 residues. The V end was cut by 3 bases, the J end by 1 base, with 7 bases between. Germline assignment: CDR1 SGHTA and CDR2 FQGNSA. CDR3 residues: CASSFPPAKNIQYF. The CDR3 nucleotides are TGTGCCAGCAGCTTTCCGCCTGCCAAAAACATTCAGTACTTC. The full variable domain, rest sourced from reference TRBV7-2 and TRBJ2-4, is GAGVSQSPSNKVTEKGKDVELRCDPISGHTALYWYRQSLGQGLEFLIYFQGNSAPDKSGLPSDRFSAERTGGSVSTLTIQRTQQEDSAVYLCASSFPPAKNIQYFGAGTRLSVL.

This chain links TRBV5-6 with TRBJ2-7; no definite D call. The CDR3 is 15 residues long. Trimming shortened V by 4 bases and J by 0 bases, and 14 bases separated the two germline ends. Per germline, CDR1 SGHDT and CDR2 YYEEEE. CDR3: CASSPAPSSSYEQYF. CDR3 nucleotides: TGTGCCAGCAGCCCGGCGCCCTCGAGCTCCTACGAGCAGTACTTC.